This TCR beta chain was obtained from a study of shared clonotypes between healthy human individuals. Study outcomes and limitations: Non-shared clonotypes had lower generation probabilities than clonotypes shared by all four sorted-subset donors. Naive subsets, compared against memory subsets, generally had larger estimated richness values. Few donors restricted represented genetic and exposure-history diversity.

This clone occurred once. Its antigen remains unknown. Under the authors' procedure: Because ImmunoSEQ provided only junction sequences with no quality scores, the filtering differed. Some clones are missing from TCRdb's copy, which holds only in-frame ones; the method was immunoSEQ multiplex PCR. V and J calls and clone size are as listed in that table; D and trimming were resolved from the DNA. The data contain fewer than 1 million clones, about 96% of them singletons. Naivety among CD8 cells was defined by CD45RO negativity and positive CCR7 selection, thereby excluding terminally differentiated effector memory CD45RA+ cells. Germline V gives CDR1 MDHEN, CDR2 SYDVKM. V lost 7 bases and J 4 bases, leaving 19 bases between the germline ends. The CDR3 has 16 amino acids.

The rearrangement links TRBV28 to TRBJ2-2; D assignment may be TRBD1 or TRBD2 (5 bases each). The receptor was derived from a man younger than 45 in good health. The material sequenced was naive CD8+ T cells sorted from blood. The CDR3 sequence is CASIDGTPLTTGELFF. The CDR3 bases are TGTGCCAGCATCGATGGGACCCCTCTTACCACCGGGGAGCTGTTTTTT.